The 14 T cell receptor beta chains below were found in one sample sequenced in a study of blood T cell repertoires in COVID-19. Assay used: immunoSEQ multiplex PCR; TCRdb lists only in-frame clones, some missing. The top ten clones hold approximately 4.1% of a sample with some 290,000 clones, more than 90% of them seen once. The sequenced sample consisted of PBMCs or T cells enriched from blood (not recorded which). These receptors were obtained from a woman in her 30s who had been exposed to COVID-19.

The chain carries TRBV7-7 and TRBJ2-5, with TRBD2 as a possible D gene (6 bases). V was clipped by 5 bases and J by 9 bases, with 19 bases between them. The CDR3 runs to 14 residues. CDR1 is SSHAT, CDR2 FNYEAQ, per germline (reference sequence). In DNA, the CDR3 is TGTGCCAGCAGCCCCCGGGCCGAACGGGAGCCCCAGTACTTC. Amino acid sequence: CASSPRAEREPQYF.

This chain joins TRBV5-5 and TRBJ2-7, with a possible D match to TRBD1 (6 bases). Germline-derived CDR1 and CDR2 are SGHKS and YYEKEE (reference sequence). There are 15 residues in the CDR3. Trimming took off 4 bases at V and 3 bases at J, with 17 bases between the two ends. For the CDR3, the DNA is TGTGCCAGCAGCCCCGGGACACGGGAATACTACGAGCAGTACTTC. The encoded protein is CASSPGTREYYEQYF.

The CDR3: CASSRRTSGGEETQYF. The CDR3 DNA reads as TGCGCCAGCAGCCGCCGGACTAGCGGGGGAGAAGAGACCCAGTACTTC. The chain couples TRBV5-1 to TRBJ2-5; TRBD2 matches 13 bases. In germline, CDR1 is SGHRS, CDR2 YFSETQ. V was pared by 4 bases and J by 3 bases, with 6 bases of the junction left unmatched. The CDR3 has 16 amino acids. Full variable domain (missing parts from reference TRBV5-1 and TRBJ2-5): KAGVTQTPRYLIKTRGQQVTLSCSPISGHRSVSWYQQTPGQGLQFLFEYFSETQRNKGNFPGRFSGRQFSNSRSEMNVSTLELGDSALYLCASSRRTSGGEETQYFGPGTRLLVL.

This clone is a singleton in its sample. Other DNA sequences in the same sample also yield this CDR3. The chain joins TRBV4-3 to TRBJ2-3; possible D gene TRBD2, 5 bases. CDR1 LGHNA and CDR2 YSLEER come from the germline V gene. The CDR3 length is 14 residues. V was pared by 4 bases and J by 0 bases, with 8 bases between. DNA for the CDR3: TGCGCCAGCAGCCCATCGGGGAGCACAGATACGCAGTATTTT. As protein: CASSPSGSTDTQYF.

The chain carries TRBV4-1 and TRBJ1-1, with D maybe TRBD1 (5 bases). Germline V gene sequence: CDR1 MGHRA, CDR2 YSYEKL. V lost 3 bases to trimming and J lost 4 bases, with 24 bases between them. The length of the CDR3 is 18 residues. The CDR3 DNA follows: TGCGCCAGCAGCCAGAAACGTACAGGCGGAACTTTCGGCACTGAAGCTTTCTTT. This codes for CASSQKRTGGTFGTEAFF.

The chain carries TRBV2 and TRBJ1-4, with 10 bases lining up with TRBD1. Germline CDR1 reads SNHLY; CDR2 reads FYNNEI. The trim removed 1 base at V and 4 bases at J, leaving 6 bases unmatched. The CDR3 has 17 amino acids. The DNA of the CDR3 is TGTGCCAGCAGTGAAGTCCCGGGACAGGGGCTTAATGAAAAACTGTTTTTT. It codes for CASSEVPGQGLNEKLFF.

J is TRBJ2-7 and V is TRBV3-1 (or the pseudogene TRBV3-2); tentatively, D is TRBD2 (5 bases). In germline, CDR1 is LGHDT, CDR2 YNNKEL (reference sequence). Trimming took off 2 bases at V and 2 bases at J, with 7 bases between the two ends. The CDR3 sequence is 13 residues long. Here the CDR3 reads CASSQRGTYEQYF. CDR3 nucleotides: TGTGCCAGCAGCCAACGGGGTACCTACGAGCAGTACTTC.

The CDR3 is CASRTGWGNQPQHF. CDR3 DNA: TGCGCCAGCAGAACAGGGTGGGGCAATCAGCCCCAGCATTTT. This chain joins TRBV4-1 and TRBJ1-5; D may be TRBD1 (6 bases). This CDR3 is 14 amino acids long. Trimming shortened V by 6 bases and J by 2 bases, and 11 bases separated the two germline ends. Per the germline V gene, CDR1 is MGHRA and CDR2 is YSYEKL.

J is TRBJ1-2 and V is TRBV27; TRBD1 aligns across 9 bases. V trimming: 1 base; J trimming: 1 base; junction bases outside the gene matches: 4. This CDR3 has 16 residues. Germline loops: CDR1 MNHEY, CDR2 SMNVEV (reference sequence). The CDR3 here is CASSLLRQGVNYGYTF. In DNA form, the CDR3 reads TGTGCCAGCAGTTTATTGAGACAGGGGGTTAACTATGGCTACACCTTC.

The V gene is TRBV3-1 (or the pseudogene TRBV3-2), the J gene TRBJ1-2; 12 bases match TRBD1. Germline V CDR1 and CDR2: LGHDT, YNNKEL (reference sequence). The CDR3 loop spans 16 amino acids. With V trimmed by 3 bases and J by 5 bases, 7 bases remained unmatched. CDR3 protein: CASSQTGTGGVYGYTF. The CDR3, as DNA: TGTGCCAGCAGCCAGACCGGGACAGGGGGCGTGTATGGCTACACCTTC.

This chain connects TRBV5-4 to TRBJ1-2; 7 nucleotides align to TRBD1. Germline V gene data show CDR1 as SGHNT and CDR2 as YYREEE (reference sequence). This CDR3 contains 13 residues. V lost 5 bases and J lost 4; bases outside the gene matches: 5. Here the CDR3 DNA reads TGTGCCAGCAGTATGGGACAGATCTATGGCTACACCTTC. Amino acid sequence: CASSMGQIYGYTF.

CDR3 bases: TGCGCCAGCAGCTTATCCCCACAGGGGTCCCAAGAGACCCAGTACTTC. It codes for CASSLSPQGSQETQYF. The J gene is TRBJ2-5, the V gene TRBV5-1, with 7 bases that match TRBD1. With V trimmed by 2 bases and J by 1 base, 8 bases remained unmatched. The germline V gene has CDR1 SGHRS and CDR2 YFSETQ. The CDR3 length is 16 residues.

J is TRBJ2-7 and V is TRBV27; possibly TRBD2 for D (6 bases). Germline V gene lookup returns CDR1 MNHEY and CDR2 SMNVEV (reference sequence). V lost 3 bases and J 3 bases, leaving 12 bases between the germline ends. The CDR3 totals 14 residues. CDR3 DNA: TGTGCCAGCAGTTTGACGGGGACTTACTACGAGCAGTACTTC. Encoded protein: CASSLTGTYYEQYF.

The chain carries TRBV4-1 and TRBJ2-1, with D possibly being TRBD1 (6 bases). Trimming shortened V by 0 bases and J by 8 bases, and 23 bases separated the two germline ends. This CDR3 spans 18 amino acids. Looked up from germline, CDR1 is MGHRA and CDR2 is YSYEKL. The DNA for the CDR3 is TGCGCCAGCAGCCAAGAGGGGGCAGGGGAGTTGGTGTTGGATGAGCAGTTCTTC. Amino acids: CASSQEGAGELVLDEQFF.